This is a list of T cell receptor beta chains from one sample in a study of tumor-infiltrating lymphocytes in primary liver carcinoma. TCRdb reprocessed the multiplex PCR reads with MiXCR, giving one entry per CDR3 protein. The profile shows 55,000 or so distinct CDR3 sequences, 70% to 85% of them singletons. Sequencing was performed on liver tumor tissue from sampling region 2. All receptors derive from a man between 40 and 49 years old with primary liver carcinoma and hepatitis B virus infection. Each CDR3 is given with its conserved first and last residue. D genes are given only for firm matches. Rows may omit the clone size; those that give it use once, few, many or a size class.

V,size,D,J,DNA,CDR3
TRBV6-1,-,-,TRBJ2-3,TGTGCCAGCAGTAACCGACCCGCCACGGGTGCGACAGATATGCAGTATTTT,CASSNRPATGATDMQYF
TRBV29-1,-,TRBD2,TRBJ2-3,TGCAGCGTTGTGGGAACACTAGCGGGAGGTTGTAGTATCGCAAATACGCAGTATTTT,CSVVGTLAGGCSIANTQYF
TRBV6-2/TRBV6-3,-,-,TRBJ2-1,TGTGCCAGCATTAGATTAGCGGCAAACAATGAGCAGTTCTTC,CASIRLAANNEQFF
TRBV10-3,-,-,TRBJ1-5,TGTGCCATCAGTGCGGGCACGGAAGGGCCCCAGCATTTT,CAISAGTEGPQHF
TRBV30,few,-,TRBJ2-7,TGTGCCTGGAGTGGATCCCTCCTGGCGGGCGAGCAGTACTTC,CAWSGSLLAGEQYF
TRBV6-1,few,-,TRBJ1-6,TGTGCCAGCAGTGAATTAGGGAATTCACCCCTCCACTTT,CASSELGNSPLHF
TRBV28,-,-,TRBJ2-1,TGTGCCCGCAGCCCAATAGGGACGGACTCCTACAATGAGCAGTTCTTC,CARSPIGTDSYNEQFF
TRBV4-2,-,TRBD1,TRBJ2-5,TGTGCCAGCAGCCATGACGGGACAGGGGGCCAAGAGACCCAGCACTTC,CASSHDGTGGQETQHF
TRBV6-6,-,-,TRBJ2-4,TGTGCCAGCAGTTTAGGAGTAGTGGACTACAAAAACATCCAGTACTTC,CASSLGVVDYKNIQYF
TRBV24-1,-,TRBD1,TRBJ2-6,TGTGCCACCAGTGACACCGGGACAGGGGACTCTGGGGTCAACGTCCTGACTTTC,CATSDTGTGDSGVNVLTF
TRBV10-3,-,TRBD2,TRBJ2-7,TGCGCCTTCACCAAACGATCGGGACTAGCGGGAGGGTTCTCCTACGAGCAGTATTTC,CAFTKRSGLAGGFSYEQYF
TRBV6-2/TRBV6-3,once,-,TRBJ1-5,TGTGCCAGCAATTCTCCCTTAGATCAGCCCCAGCGTTTT,CASNSPLDQPQRF
TRBV10-2,-,TRBD2,TRBJ2-3,TGCGCCAGCAGGCCGACTAGCAGTAGGGCAGATATGCAGTATTTT,CASRPTSSRADMQYF
TRBV4-3,once,TRBD1,TRBJ2-7,TGCGCCAACAGCCAAGGGGCCGGGACAGGGGGTTACGAGCAGTACTTC,CANSQGAGTGGYEQYF
TRBV18,once,-,TRBJ2-7,TGTGTCAGCTCACCGATATGGCTCGTGGACGAGCAGTACTTC,CVSSPIWLVDEQYF
TRBV6-1,-,-,TRBJ2-6,TGTGCCATCAGTGCCAGACAGGTGCGATTCTCTGGGGCCAATGTCCTGACTTTC,CAISARQVRFSGANVLTF
TRBV4-1,-,TRBD2,TRBJ2-7,TGCGCCAGCAGCCAAGAGGGGACTAGCGGCTTTTACGAGCAGTACTTC,CASSQEGTSGFYEQYF
TRBV29-1,-,-,TRBJ1-4,TGCAGCGTTGCTTGGGTCTTCTCGGAAAAACTGTTTTTT,CSVAWVFSEKLFF
TRBV29-1,-,-,TRBJ1-2,TGCAGCTGTTCCCTGGACAGTGGAGTAGTCGGCTACACCTTC,CSCSLDSGVVGYTF
TRBV11-2,-,-,TRBJ2-7,TGTGTGAGCAGCTTAGATCTTGGTGGATGGGAACAGTACTTC,CVSSLDLGGWEQYF
TRBV5-5,-,-,TRBJ2-7,TGTGCCAGCAGATTTGACATCACGTACGAGCAGTACTTC,CASRFDITYEQYF
TRBV6-2/TRBV6-3,-,TRBD1,TRBJ2-1,TGTGCCAGCAGAAGGACCGGGACAGTGCCCAATGAGCAGTTCTTC,CASRRTGTVPNEQFF
TRBV4-1,-,-,TRBJ2-3,TGCGCCAGCAGTCCCCAGGGGAATAACAATCAGCCCCAGTATTTT,CASSPQGNNNQPQYF
TRBV6-2/TRBV6-3,-,-,TRBJ1-5,TGTGCCACCACCCCTACAGAGGGGGTGTACAGCAATCAGCCCCAGCATTTT,CATTPTEGVYSNQPQHF
TRBV6-1,-,-,TRBJ2-1,TGTGCCAACAGTGACCAGATGTGCAAGCAGTTCTTC,CANSDQMCKQFF
TRBV4-1,-,-,TRBJ1-3,TGCGCCAGTAGCCAATTGGACACCATATATTTT,CASSQLDTIYF
TRBV7-8,many,-,TRBJ1-2,TGTGCCAGCAGCACTTCCGACTATGGCTACACCTTC,CASSTSDYGYTF
TRBV7-9,-,-,TRBJ2-1,TGTGCCAGCAGCTTAGACAGGCCTAGCGCAGGTCACAATGTGCAGTTCTTC,CASSLDRPSAGHNVQFF
TRBV29-1,-,-,TRBJ2-3,TGCAGCGCTACCGGGACCCCTGGCTCAGATACGCAGTATTTT,CSATGTPGSDTQYF
TRBV4-2,-,-,TRBJ1-1,TGTGCCAACAGCCAAGAATACGGACAAGGTTTTTGGACTGAAGCTTTCTTT,CANSQEYGQGFWTEAFF
TRBV12-3/TRBV12-4,-,-,TRBJ1-1,TGTGCCAGCAGCATTTCAGGGGCCGCTGAAGCTTTCTTT,CASSISGAAEAFF
TRBV10-3,-,-,TRBJ2-1,TGTGCCATCAATAACCCGGGACAAGGAGGAGTTGGGCAGTTCTTC,CAINNPGQGGVGQFF
TRBV12-3/TRBV12-4,-,-,TRBJ1-5,TGTGCCAACAGTTTAAGTGGGGTACAGTCCCAGCATTTT,CANSLSGVQSQHF
TRBV6-6,-,TRBD2,TRBJ2-1,TGTGCCAGCAGTGGACTAGCGGGGTACAATGAGCAGTTCTTC,CASSGLAGYNEQFF
TRBV11-2,-,-,TRBJ2-5,TGTGCCGGCAGCTTAGTTCTAGAAGAGACCCAGTGCTTC,CAGSLVLEETQCF
TRBV6-5,-,TRBD2,TRBJ2-1,TGTGCTAGCAGTTACTCGGGTAGCGGGAGTCAAGTGATGACCAAGTTCTTC,CASSYSGSGSQVMTKFF
TRBV12-3/TRBV12-4,few,-,TRBJ1-1,TGTGCCAGCAGGACCATAACGGACACTGAAGCTTTCTTT,CASRTITDTEAFF
TRBV11-1,-,-,TRBJ2-1,TGTTCCAGCAGCTTAGGCGTCTCGGACAATGAGCAGTTCTTC,CSSSLGVSDNEQFF
TRBV29-1,-,TRBD1,TRBJ1-1,TGCAGCGTTGATCGGGGACAGTATGAAGCTTTCTTT,CSVDRGQYEAFF
TRBV7-9,many,-,TRBJ2-4,TGTGCCAGCAGCTTAGACACCCAAAACATTCAGTACTTC,CASSLDTQNIQYF
TRBV11-1,once,TRBD1,TRBJ2-5,TGTGCCATCAGTGGACAGGTGGAGGTGGCGACTCAGTACTTC,CAISGQVEVATQYF
TRBV5-1,-,-,TRBJ2-1,TGCGCCAGCAGTGGTGGGCAGGGGAGCAATGAGCACTTCTTC,CASSGGQGSNEHFF
TRBV29-1,-,-,TRBJ2-7,TGCTGCGTCTATAGGGGGCAGTACTTC,CCVYRGQYF
TRBV6-1,-,-,TRBJ1-2,TGTGTCAGCAGTGCCCCCCTATATTGCTACACCTTC,CVSSAPLYCYTF
TRBV4-3,-,TRBD1,TRBJ2-1,TGCGCCGGCAGCCAAAATCCCTCGTACAGGGGCTACAATGAGCAGTTCTTC,CAGSQNPSYRGYNEQFF
TRBV7-9,-,-,TRBJ1-2,TGTGCCAGCAGCCCTGAGGGCAGGCTGCCCCAGTATGGCCACACCTTC,CASSPEGRLPQYGHTF
TRBV12-3/TRBV12-4,many,TRBD1,TRBJ1-5,TGTGCCAGCAGATTCGGGACAGGGGGCCATCAGCCCCAGCATTTT,CASRFGTGGHQPQHF
TRBV11-2,-,TRBD1,TRBJ2-5,TGCGCCGGCAGCGGGGGACAGGGGGTTGTGCACGAGCAGGACTTC,CAGSGGQGVVHEQDF
TRBV11-2,-,TRBD2,TRBJ2-5,TGTGCCGGCTGCCGAGGGACGGGGGGTGAGACCCAGTACTTC,CAGCRGTGGETQYF
TRBV12-3/TRBV12-4,many,-,TRBJ1-1,TGTGCCAGCAGGATTCGAATTAACACTGAAGCTTTCTTT,CASRIRINTEAFF
TRBV5-4,few,-,TRBJ2-3,TGTGCCAGTAGCTCCACAGATACGCAGTATTTT,CASSSTDTQYF
TRBV11-2,-,-,TRBJ2-5,TGTGTCAGTCAGAAGGGACCTGGCGACACCCAGTACTTC,CVSQKGPGDTQYF
TRBV4-1,-,TRBD2,TRBJ2-7,TGCACCAGCAGCCAAGATATAGGGAGGGAGTATGAGCAGTACTTC,CTSSQDIGREYEQYF